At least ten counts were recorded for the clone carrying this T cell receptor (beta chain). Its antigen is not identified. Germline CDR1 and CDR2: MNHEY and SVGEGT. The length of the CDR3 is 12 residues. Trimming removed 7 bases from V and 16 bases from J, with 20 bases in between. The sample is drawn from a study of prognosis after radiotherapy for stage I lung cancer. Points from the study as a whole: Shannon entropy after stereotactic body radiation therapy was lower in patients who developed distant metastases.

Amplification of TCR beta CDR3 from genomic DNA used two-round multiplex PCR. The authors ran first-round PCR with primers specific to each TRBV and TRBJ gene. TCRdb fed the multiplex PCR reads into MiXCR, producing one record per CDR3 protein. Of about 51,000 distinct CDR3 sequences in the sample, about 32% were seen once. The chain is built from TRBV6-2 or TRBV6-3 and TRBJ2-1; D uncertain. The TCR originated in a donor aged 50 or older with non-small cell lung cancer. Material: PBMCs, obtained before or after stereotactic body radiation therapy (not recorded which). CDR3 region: CASKGTQTWFFF. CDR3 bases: TGTGCCAGCAAAGGCACTCAAACATGGTTTTTCTTC.